This paragraph reports one T cell receptor beta chain. The data stem from a study of T cells in narcolepsy. This table comes from immunoSEQ multiplex PCR, and its TCRdb copy is limited to in-frame clones, with some not included. The table includes about 24,000 clones, around 80% detected once. Sequences were obtained from memory (CD45RA-) CD4+ T cells from blood. The origin of this receptor is a human donor in good health.

CDR3 region: CASSLAGRDSPLHF. DNA for the CDR3: TGTGCCAGCAGCTTAGCAGGAAGAGACTCACCCCTCCACTTT. The chain is built from TRBV7-3 and TRBJ1-6; D is ambiguous. There are 14 residues in the CDR3. Germline V gene lookup returns CDR1 SGHTA and CDR2 FQGTGA. The V gene lost 2 bases and the J gene lost 10 bases, with 12 bases spanning the gap.